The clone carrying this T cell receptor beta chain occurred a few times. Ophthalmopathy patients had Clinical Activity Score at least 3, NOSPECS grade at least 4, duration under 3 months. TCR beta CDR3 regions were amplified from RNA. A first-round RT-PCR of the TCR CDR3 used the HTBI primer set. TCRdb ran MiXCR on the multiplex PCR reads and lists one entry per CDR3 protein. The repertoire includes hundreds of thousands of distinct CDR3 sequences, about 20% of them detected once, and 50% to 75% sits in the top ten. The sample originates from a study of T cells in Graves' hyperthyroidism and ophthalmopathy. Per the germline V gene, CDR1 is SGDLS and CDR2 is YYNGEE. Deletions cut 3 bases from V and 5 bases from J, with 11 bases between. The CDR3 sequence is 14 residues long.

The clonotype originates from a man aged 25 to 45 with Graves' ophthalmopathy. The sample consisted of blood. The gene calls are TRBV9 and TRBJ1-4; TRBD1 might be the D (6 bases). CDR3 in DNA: TGTGCCAGCAGCGCAGGACAGTCGAATGAAAAACTGTTTTTT. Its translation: CASSAGQSNEKLFF.